These 27 T cell receptor beta chains were sequenced from one sample in a study of T cell responses to AZD1222 COVID-19 vaccine. Data came from immunoSEQ multiplex PCR; TCRdb stores just in-frame clones and leaves some out. This sample has over 150,000 clones; under 95% occur once, and the top ten carry approximately 17%. Material: peripheral blood, obtained on day 0 of AZD1222 vaccination. The receptors were gathered from an adult in good health.

The chain couples TRBV5-8 to TRBJ2-2, with D perhaps matching TRBD1 (5 bases). The CDR3 has 17 residues. V was trimmed by 4 bases and J by 0 bases, leaving 16 bases between them. Germline CDR1 SGHTS, CDR2 YDEGEE. In nucleotides, the CDR3 is TGTGCCAGCAGCGGGGAACGGACACCTGCGAACACCGGGGAGCTGTTTTTT. It codes for CASSGERTPANTGELFF.

The chain employs TRBV10-3 and TRBJ1-2; D gene unclear. The CDR3 totals 13 residues. Per the germline V gene, CDR1 is ENHRY and CDR2 is SYGVKD. Trimming stripped 3 bases from V and 3 bases from J, with 8 bases between. The CDR3 DNA is TGTGCCATCAGTGAATCGGCGGACTATGGCTACACCTTC. Translating it yields CAISESADYGYTF.

The gene calls are TRBV29-1 and TRBJ2-1; D perhaps matches TRBD1 (5 bases). This CDR3 has 11 residues. The germline gives CDR1 SQVTM, CDR2 ANQGSEA. CDR3 in DNA: TGCAGGGGGCTCAATGGTAATGAGCAGTTCTTC. Protein: CRGLNGNEQFF.

J is TRBJ1-5 and V is TRBV5-1, with TRBD1 matching 9 bases. There are 15 residues in the CDR3. With V trimmed by 1 base and J by 4 bases, 3 bases remained unmatched. Germline V gene lookup returns CDR1 SGHRS and CDR2 YFSETQ. The CDR3 DNA follows: TGCGCCAGCAGCTTGAATGGACAGGGGAATCAGCCCCAGCATTTT. Translating gives CASSLNGQGNQPQHF.

J is TRBJ1-1 and V is TRBV18; possibly TRBD1 for D (5 bases). The CDR3 sequence is 13 residues long. With 3 bases removed from V and 6 bases from J, the gap between germline ends came to 11 bases. Per germline, CDR1 KGHSH and CDR2 LQKENI. CDR3 loop: CASSPIGAAEAFF. DNA for the CDR3: TGTGCCAGCTCACCGATCGGGGCAGCTGAAGCTTTCTTT.

The V and J genes are TRBV21-1 and TRBJ1-1. TRBV21-1 is annotated as a pseudogene. The CDR3 runs to 14 residues. The CDR3 bases are TGTGCCAGCAGCGGGGGGGTTATGAACACTGAAGCTTTCTTT. It specifies CASSGGVMNTEAFF.

The chain links TRBV5-1 to TRBJ2-3, with a tentative D call TRBD1 (6 bases). The CDR3 has 14 residues. V was shortened by 5 bases and J by 12 bases, with 22 bases between the two germline ends. Germline loops: CDR1 SGHRS, CDR2 YFSETQ. The CDR3 DNA reads as TGCGCCAGCAGTTCTCGGACAGCCGACGGGGCTCAGTATTTT. Translating it yields CASSSRTADGAQYF.

The genes are TRBV6-2 or TRBV6-3 and TRBJ2-7; 7 positions match TRBD1. V shed 1 base and J 3 bases; nucleotides not matched to a gene: 6. CDR3 size: 15 residues. Germline V gene lookup returns CDR1 MNHEY and CDR2 SVGEGT. The CDR3 region is CASSYLGQAYYEQYF. Written as DNA, the CDR3 is TGTGCCAGCAGTTACTTAGGACAGGCCTACTACGAGCAGTACTTC.

This chain uses TRBV19 with TRBJ1-2; TRBD1 matches at 8 bases. V shed 5 bases and J 0 bases; nucleotides not matched to a gene: 5. The CDR3 covers 15 residues. The germline V gene has CDR1 LNHDA and CDR2 SQIVND (reference sequence). In DNA form, the CDR3 reads TGTGCCAGTAGTGTAGGGACAGGCCCTAACTATGGCTACACCTTC. Its protein is CASSVGTGPNYGYTF. Complete variable domain (other parts from reference TRBV19 and TRBJ1-2): DGGITQSPKYLFRKEGQNVTLSCEQNLNHDAMYWYRQDPGQGLRLIYYSQIVNDFQKGDIAEGYSVSREKKESFPLTVTSAQKNPTAFYLCASSVGTGPNYGYTFGSGTRLTVV.

This clone was detected only once. V gene TRBV27 combines with J gene TRBJ2-7, with 11 bases lining up with TRBD2. The CDR3 consists of 14 residues. The V gene end was trimmed by 6 bases and the J gene end by 2 bases; junction bases not matched to a gene: 3. CDR1 MNHEY and CDR2 SMNVEV come from the germline V gene (reference sequence). The CDR3 reads CASSLAGGAYEQYF. The CDR3 DNA is TGTGCCAGCAGCCTAGCGGGAGGTGCCTACGAGCAGTACTTC.

The rearrangement uses TRBV7-9 and TRBJ2-2; D not certain. CDR1 and CDR2 from the germline V gene are SEHNR and FQNEAQ (reference sequence). The CDR3 spans 12 residues. CDR3 in DNA: TGTGCTATCCCACCTGCGGCCGGGGAGCTGTTTTTT. The encoded protein is CAIPPAAGELFF.

The chain combines TRBV18 with TRBJ1-1; D might be TRBD1 (5 bases). V was trimmed by 0 bases and J by 3 bases, leaving 11 bases between them. This CDR3 comprises 15 residues. Germline V gives CDR1 KGHSH, CDR2 LQKENI. The CDR3 region is CASSPPGGGDTEAFF. The DNA of the CDR3 is TGTGCCAGCTCACCACCGGGGGGTGGCGACACTGAAGCTTTCTTT.

The V and J genes are TRBV19 and TRBJ2-5, with D maybe TRBD1 (5 bases). The germline CDR1 and CDR2 sequences are LNHDA and SQIVND (reference sequence). V was cut by 7 bases and J by 5 bases, with 8 bases left in between. The CDR3 totals 11 residues. The CDR3 sequence is CASKSGETQYF. CDR3 in DNA: TGTGCCAGTAAATCAGGGGAGACCCAGTACTTC.

The chain employs TRBV11-3 and TRBJ1-1; D remains ambiguous. This CDR3 region has 13 residues. The germline V gene encodes CDR1 SGHNT and CDR2 YENEEA. V lost 1 base and J 5 bases, leaving 8 bases between the germline ends. CDR3 sequence: CASSLGGLTEAFF. The DNA of the CDR3 is TGTGCCAGCAGCTTAGGAGGTTTAACTGAAGCTTTCTTT.

The gene calls are TRBV19 and TRBJ2-7; tentatively, D is TRBD1 or TRBD2 (6 bases each). This CDR3 contains 14 residues. V shed 5 bases and J shed 2 bases, with 13 bases lying between them. CDR1 is LNHDA and CDR2 is SQIVND in the germline V gene (reference sequence). Here the CDR3 reads CASSFGGAPYEQYF. The CDR3 nucleotides read TGTGCCAGTAGTTTCGGGGGCGCGCCCTACGAGCAGTACTTC.

The chain combines TRBV7-9 with TRBJ2-7; D possibly corresponds to TRBD2 (6 bases). CDR1 is SEHNR, CDR2 FQNEAQ, per germline (reference sequence). This CDR3 is built from 16 residues. The V gene lost 4 bases and the J gene lost 2 bases, with 18 bases spanning the gap. The CDR3 spells CASSSQGVAEAYEQYF. The CDR3 DNA reads TGTGCCAGCAGCTCCCAAGGGGTAGCGGAGGCCTACGAGCAGTACTTC.

The chain employs TRBV18 and TRBJ1-6, with D perhaps TRBD1 (5 bases). Germline V gives CDR1 KGHSH, CDR2 LQKENI. This CDR3 region has 14 residues. The V gene lost 0 bases and the J gene lost 7 bases, with 7 bases spanning the gap. This CDR3 is CASSPPQGNSPLHF. The CDR3 DNA reads as TGTGCCAGCTCACCACCCCAGGGCAATTCACCCCTCCACTTT.

This chain joins TRBV2 and TRBJ1-2, with no clear D. The CDR3 length is 12 residues. The V gene's germline CDR1 is SNHLY and CDR2 FYNNEI. Between the trimmed V and J ends, which lost 4 bases and 6 bases, there was a span of 9 bases. The CDR3: CASSAHTDGYTF. CDR3 coding DNA: TGTGCCAGCAGTGCCCATACGGATGGCTACACCTTC.

The V and J genes are TRBV30 and TRBJ1-5; D unclear. CDR3 size: 13 residues. V dropped 0 bases and J dropped 6 bases, with 9 bases sitting between them. The germline V gene has CDR1 GTSNPN and CDR2 SVGIG (reference sequence). The CDR3 reads CAWSVGISQPQHF. The CDR3 bases are TGTGCCTGGAGTGTAGGTATCTCTCAGCCCCAGCATTTT.

A single count supports this clone. The chain joins TRBV7-3 to TRBJ1-1; 9 bases line up with TRBD1. The CDR3 spans 14 residues. Trimming at V came to 5 bases and at J to 5 bases, leaving 6 bases not matched to a gene. Looked up from germline, CDR1 is SGHTA and CDR2 is FQGTGA. As DNA, the CDR3 is TGTGCCAGCAGCCCAACGACAGGGGGGACTGAAGCTTTCTTT. Translated, it gives CASSPTTGGTEAFF. The entire variable domain, with the rest obtained from reference TRBV7-3 and TRBJ1-1, is as follows: GAGVSQTPSNKVTEKGKYVELRCDPISGHTALYWYRQSLGQGPEFLIYFQGTGAADDSGLPNDRFFAVRPEGSVSTLKIQRTERGDSAVYLCASSPTTGGTEAFFGQGTRLTVV.

This clone was picked up a small number of times. The genes are TRBV4-3 and TRBJ1-6, with unresolved D. The CDR3 loop spans 13 amino acids. V was clipped by 1 base and J by 11 bases, with 9 bases between them. Germline CDR1 and CDR2: LGHNA and YSLEER. This CDR3 reads CASSQGAIAPLHF. The CDR3 DNA is TGCGCCAGCAGCCAAGGAGCGATCGCACCCCTCCACTTT.

The chain links TRBV5-6 to TRBJ2-3, with 10 bases identical to TRBD2. CDR1 is SGHDT and CDR2 is YYEEEE in the germline V gene. The V and J ends lost 4 bases and 3 bases, in that order; junction bases with no gene match: 8. The length of the CDR3 is 16 residues. Here the CDR3 DNA reads TGTGCCAGCAGCCCCTCGCCGACTAGCGGGACAGATACGCAGTATTTT. Its protein is CASSPSPTSGTDTQYF.

The chain uses TRBV6-5 and TRBJ1-5; TRBD1 matches at 7 bases. Germline loops: CDR1 MNHEY, CDR2 SVGAGI. Trimming took 5 bases from V and 7 from J; bases not matched to a gene: 11. The CDR3 runs 15 residues. The CDR3 region is CASSPNRGRDQPQHF. As DNA, the CDR3 is TGTGCCAGCAGTCCGAACAGGGGAAGAGACCAGCCCCAGCATTTT.

The CDR3 loop is CASSPFSQWGYNEQFF. DNA of the CDR3: TGTGCCAGCAGCCCCTTCAGCCAGTGGGGTTACAATGAGCAGTTCTTC. The rearrangement links TRBV3-1 (or the pseudogene TRBV3-2) to TRBJ2-1; D uncertain. V dropped 4 bases and J dropped 4 bases, with 17 bases sitting between them. Germline V gene sequence: CDR1 LGHDT, CDR2 YNNKEL (reference sequence). This CDR3 contains 16 residues.

The rearrangement joins TRBV12-3 or TRBV12-4 to TRBJ2-7; 7 bases match TRBD2. The CDR3 covers 12 residues. V shed 7 bases and J 4 bases; nucleotides not matched to a gene: 4. The CDR3 DNA reads as TGTGCCAGCACCCTGGGGGGGTACGAGCAGTACTTC. The encoded protein is CASTLGGYEQYF.

In DNA, the CDR3 is TGTGCCAGCAGTTCCATAGGGGGACAGCTCTTTTCCAAACTCCGTTTTTTT. Translated: CASSSIGGQLFSKLRFF. The V gene is TRBV28, the J gene TRBJ1-4; 7 positions match TRBD1. This CDR3 region has 17 residues. The germline CDR1 and CDR2 sequences are MDHEN and SYDVKM. J was trimmed by 17 bases and V by 4 bases; bases with no gene match: 25.

The chain links TRBV5-1 to TRBJ2-7; D possibly corresponds to TRBD1 (6 bases). Per the germline V gene, CDR1 is SGHRS and CDR2 is YFSETQ. The CDR3 has 17 amino acids. With 3 bases removed from V and 0 bases from J, the gap between germline ends came to 19 bases. The CDR3 sequence is CASSWGLQTLSSYEQYF. For the CDR3, the DNA is TGCGCCAGCAGCTGGGGGCTACAAACTTTGAGCTCCTACGAGCAGTACTTC.